The rows below give T cell receptor beta chains drawn from one sample of a study of cytomegalovirus exposure and HLA in healthy donors. Sequencing used immunoSEQ multiplex PCR; TCRdb keeps in-frame clones, though not all of them. The data hold about 80,000 clones, with more than 50% observed a single time. Specimen: PBMCs. These TCRs come from a male donor in good health and CMV-seropositive. CDR3s include the opening cysteine and the closing phenylalanine or tryptophan. Fields, in order: J gene, D gene, CDR3 length, clone size, V gene, CDR3 protein, CDR3 DNA. A D gene is named only where the DNA matches it firmly. For some rows the clone size is stated as once, few or many, or as a class when expanded; others skip it.

J: TRBJ2-1; D: TRBD2; length: 18; size: .; V: TRBV4-1; CDR3: CASSQQRGGAGSYNEQFF; DNA: TGCGCCAGCAGCCAACAACGGGGAGGGGCGGGCTCCTACAATGAGCAGTTCTTC
J: TRBJ2-7; D: .; length: 13; size: few; V: TRBV19; CDR3: CASSFLGSYEQYF; DNA: TGTGCCAGTAGTTTCCTAGGGAGCTACGAGCAGTACTTC
J: TRBJ1-2; D: .; length: 13; size: few; V: TRBV30; CDR3: CAWSHRIGGGYTF; DNA: TGTGCCTGGAGTCATAGGATTGGGGGGGGCTACACCTTC
J: TRBJ2-1; D: .; length: 15; size: .; V: TRBV7-2; CDR3: CASSLTPSSYNEQFF; DNA: TGTGCCAGCAGCCTCACACCTAGCTCCTACAATGAGCAGTTCTTC
J: TRBJ2-3; D: TRBD2; length: 14; size: .; V: TRBV9; CDR3: CASSAAGTTDTQYF; DNA: TGTGCCAGCAGCGCAGCGGGGACCACAGATACGCAGTATTTT
J: TRBJ1-5; D: TRBD1; length: 13; size: .; V: TRBV6-5; CDR3: CASSPDRSQPQHF; DNA: TGTGCCAGCAGCCCGGACAGGAGTCAGCCCCAGCATTTT
J: TRBJ1-3; D: .; length: 11; size: .; V: TRBV28; CDR3: CASEGANTIYF; DNA: TGTGCCAGCGAAGGGGCAAACACCATATATTTT
J: TRBJ1-2; D: .; length: 11; size: once; V: TRBV30; CDR3: CAWKFRGGYTF; DNA: TGTGCCTGGAAATTCAGAGGTGGCTACACCTTC
J: TRBJ2-6; D: .; length: 17; size: few; V: TRBV27; CDR3: CASSPRLLDSGANVLTF; DNA: TGTGCCAGCAGCCCACGATTACTTGACTCTGGGGCCAACGTCCTGACTTTC
J: TRBJ2-1; D: TRBD1; length: 16; size: .; V: TRBV19; CDR3: CASRRAGTGGRNEQFF; DNA: TGTGCCAGTAGGCGCGCCGGGACAGGGGGCCGTAATGAGCAGTTCTTC
J: TRBJ1-5; D: .; length: 11; size: .; V: TRBV6-5; CDR3: CASGRNQPQHF; DNA: TGTGCCAGCGGGAGGAATCAGCCCCAGCATTTT
J: TRBJ2-7; D: TRBD1; length: 13; size: .; V: TRBV30; CDR3: CAWVNRGQYEQYF; DNA: TGTGCCTGGGTTAACAGGGGGCAATACGAGCAGTACTTC
J: TRBJ2-7; D: TRBD2; length: 15; size: .; V: TRBV2; CDR3: CAKRLAGASRYEQYF; DNA: TGTGCCAAAAGACTAGCGGGGGCCTCTCGTTACGAGCAGTACTTC
J: TRBJ2-2; D: TRBD2; length: 18; size: .; V: TRBV2; CDR3: CASRETSGGLSNTGELFF; DNA: TGTGCCAGCAGGGAGACTAGCGGGGGCCTATCGAACACCGGGGAGCTGTTTTTT
J: TRBJ1-4; D: .; length: 13; size: few; V: TRBV6-4; CDR3: CASSVLRGEKLFF; DNA: TGTGCCAGCAGTGTACTCCGGGGTGAAAAACTGTTTTTT
J: TRBJ2-2; D: TRBD1; length: 15; size: .; V: TRBV5-1; CDR3: CASSSGQGLTGELFF; DNA: TGCGCCAGCAGCTCTGGACAGGGTTTAACCGGGGAGCTGTTTTTT
J: TRBJ2-5; D: TRBD1; length: 14; size: .; V: TRBV7-2; CDR3: CASSPRGTGRAQYF; DNA: TGTGCCAGCAGCCCCCGCGGGACAGGGAGGGCCCAGTACTTC
J: TRBJ2-7; D: TRBD2; length: 14; size: few; V: TRBV6-1; CDR3: CASTRGERGYEQYF; DNA: TGTGCCAGCACCCGAGGAGAGCGGGGCTACGAGCAGTACTTC
J: TRBJ1-5; D: .; length: 16; size: .; V: TRBV6-6; CDR3: CASSYSLGHSNQPQHF; DNA: TGTGCCAGCAGTTACTCCCTAGGCCATAGCAATCAGCCCCAGCATTTT
J: TRBJ2-7; D: .; length: 13; size: .; V: TRBV19; CDR3: CASSSDRTYEQYF; DNA: TGTGCCAGTAGTTCAGACAGGACCTACGAGCAGTACTTC
J: TRBJ2-7; D: TRBD1; length: 15; size: .; V: TRBV10-3; CDR3: CAISDEGQATYEQYF; DNA: TGTGCCATCAGTGACGAGGGACAGGCCACCTACGAGCAGTACTTC
J: TRBJ1-1; D: .; length: 13; size: .; V: TRBV28; CDR3: CASSRTGNTEAFF; DNA: TGTGCCAGCAGCCGTACAGGGAACACTGAAGCTTTCTTT
J: TRBJ1-4; D: .; length: 14; size: .; V: TRBV28; CDR3: CASSLGHLNEKLFF; DNA: TGTGCCAGCAGTTTGGGACATTTGAATGAAAAACTGTTTTTT
J: TRBJ1-2; D: TRBD1; length: 13; size: .; V: TRBV12-5; CDR3: CASGLGQGYGYTF; DNA: TGTGCTAGTGGTTTGGGACAGGGGTATGGCTACACCTTC
J: TRBJ2-6; D: .; length: 14; size: .; V: TRBV5-4; CDR3: CASNAGSGANVLTF; DNA: TGTGCCAGCAATGCGGGCTCTGGGGCCAACGTCCTGACTTTC
J: TRBJ2-1; D: .; length: 13; size: .; V: TRBV25-1; CDR3: CASSESVWEEQFF; DNA: TGTGCCAGCAGTGAATCCGTATGGGAGGAGCAGTTCTTC
J: TRBJ1-5; D: .; length: 11; size: .; V: TRBV5-8; CDR3: CASRRGQPQHF; DNA: TGTGCCAGCCGGCGGGGTCAGCCCCAGCATTTT
J: TRBJ2-7; D: TRBD1; length: 15; size: .; V: TRBV27; CDR3: CASSPQGLVSYEQYF; DNA: TGTGCCAGCAGTCCACAGGGGCTCGTGTCCTACGAGCAGTACTTC
J: TRBJ2-5; D: .; length: 11; size: once; V: TRBV6-5; CDR3: CASSYLETQYF; DNA: TGTGCCAGCAGTTACCTGGAGACCCAGTACTTC
J: TRBJ2-3; D: .; length: 16; size: .; V: TRBV13; CDR3: CASSPTPGLSTDTQYF; DNA: TGTGCCAGCAGCCCCACCCCCGGACTGTCCACAGATACGCAGTATTTT
J: TRBJ2-5; D: TRBD2; length: 16; size: .; V: TRBV14; CDR3: CASSHMTSGRGKTQYF; DNA: TGTGCCAGCAGCCACATGACTAGCGGGAGGGGAAAGACCCAGTACTTC
J: TRBJ1-5; D: TRBD1; length: 15; size: .; V: TRBV5-8; CDR3: CASSSTGGRNQPQHF; DNA: TGTGCCAGCAGCTCTACAGGGGGAAGGAATCAGCCCCAGCATTTT
J: TRBJ2-1; D: TRBD2; length: 15; size: .; V: TRBV7-9; CDR3: CASIRSLAGVGEQFF; DNA: TGTGCCAGCATTCGAAGCCTAGCGGGAGTAGGTGAGCAGTTCTTC
J: TRBJ2-2; D: .; length: 17; size: .; V: TRBV28; CDR3: CASSFSSGSDNTGELFF; DNA: TGTGCCAGCAGTTTCTCGAGCGGGTCCGATAACACCGGGGAGCTGTTTTTT
J: TRBJ2-3; D: .; length: 11; size: few; V: TRBV20-1; CDR3: CGGRIGDTQYF; DNA: TGCGGGGGCCGGATTGGAGATACGCAGTATTTT
J: TRBJ2-1; D: TRBD2; length: 15; size: once; V: TRBV6-5; CDR3: CASSKSGLAYNEQFF; DNA: TGTGCCAGCTCGAAGTCGGGACTAGCCTACAATGAGCAGTTCTTC